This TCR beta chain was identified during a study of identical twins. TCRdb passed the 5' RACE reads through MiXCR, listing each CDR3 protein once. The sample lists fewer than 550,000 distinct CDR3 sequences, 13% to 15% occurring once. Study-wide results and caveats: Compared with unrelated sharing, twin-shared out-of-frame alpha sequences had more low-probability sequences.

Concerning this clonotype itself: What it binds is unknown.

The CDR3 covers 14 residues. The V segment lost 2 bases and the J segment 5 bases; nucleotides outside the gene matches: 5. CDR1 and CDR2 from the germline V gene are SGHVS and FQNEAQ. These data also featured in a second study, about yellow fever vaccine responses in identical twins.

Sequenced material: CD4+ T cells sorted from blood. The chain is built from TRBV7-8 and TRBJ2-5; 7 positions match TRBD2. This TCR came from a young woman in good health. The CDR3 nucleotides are TGTGCCAGCAGCTTACGTGCGGGAGCGGAGACCCAGTACTTC. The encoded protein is CASSLRAGAETQYF.